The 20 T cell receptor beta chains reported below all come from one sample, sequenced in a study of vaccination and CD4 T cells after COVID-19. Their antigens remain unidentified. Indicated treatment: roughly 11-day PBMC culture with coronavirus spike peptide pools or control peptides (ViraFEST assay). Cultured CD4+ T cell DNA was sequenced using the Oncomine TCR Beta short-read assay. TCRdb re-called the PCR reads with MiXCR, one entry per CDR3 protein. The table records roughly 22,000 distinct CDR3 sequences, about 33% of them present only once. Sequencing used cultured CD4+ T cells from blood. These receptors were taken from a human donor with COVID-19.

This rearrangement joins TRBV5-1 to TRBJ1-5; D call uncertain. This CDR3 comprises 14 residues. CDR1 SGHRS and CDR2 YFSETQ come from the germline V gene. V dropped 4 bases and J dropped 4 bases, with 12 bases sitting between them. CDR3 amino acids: CASSPAKGNQPQHF. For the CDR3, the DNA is TGCGCCAGCAGCCCGGCGAAGGGAAATCAGCCCCAGCATTTT.

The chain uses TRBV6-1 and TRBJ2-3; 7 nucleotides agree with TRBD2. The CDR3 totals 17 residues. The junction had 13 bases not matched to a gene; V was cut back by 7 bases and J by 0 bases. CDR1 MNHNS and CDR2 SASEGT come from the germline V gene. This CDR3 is CASNLWGTAGSTDTQYF. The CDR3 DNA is TGTGCCAGCAACCTCTGGGGCACAGCGGGGAGCACAGATACGCAGTATTTT.

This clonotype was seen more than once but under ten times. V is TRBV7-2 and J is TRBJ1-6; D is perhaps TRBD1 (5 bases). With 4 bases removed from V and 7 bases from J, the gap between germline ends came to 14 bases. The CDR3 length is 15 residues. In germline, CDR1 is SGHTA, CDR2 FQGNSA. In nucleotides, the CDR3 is TGTGCCAGCAGCTCCGACGGGACTAGGAATTCACCCCTCCACTTT. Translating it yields CASSSDGTRNSPLHF.

The CDR3 is CASSPVGEETQYF. The CDR3, as DNA: TGCGCCAGCAGCCCCGTGGGGGAAGAGACCCAGTACTTC. This chain uses TRBV10-1 with TRBJ2-5; D might be TRBD1 or TRBD2, each matching 5 bases. In germline, CDR1 is WNHNN, CDR2 SYGVQD (reference sequence). V was clipped by 6 bases and J by 3 bases, with 11 bases between them. The CDR3 is 13 amino acids.

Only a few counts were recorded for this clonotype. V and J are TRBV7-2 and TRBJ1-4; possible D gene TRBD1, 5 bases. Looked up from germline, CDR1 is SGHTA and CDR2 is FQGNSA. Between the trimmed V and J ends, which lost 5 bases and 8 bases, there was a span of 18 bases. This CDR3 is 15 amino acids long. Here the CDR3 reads CASSEVLWGREKLFF. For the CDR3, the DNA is TGTGCCAGCAGCGAAGTTTTATGGGGGAGGGAAAAACTGTTTTTT.

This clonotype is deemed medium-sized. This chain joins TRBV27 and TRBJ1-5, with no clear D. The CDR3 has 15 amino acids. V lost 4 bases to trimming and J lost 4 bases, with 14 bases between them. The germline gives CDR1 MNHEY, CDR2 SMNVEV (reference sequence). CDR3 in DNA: TGTGCCAGCAGTTCGGCTGGACGGGTTAATCAGCCCCAGCATTTT. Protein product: CASSSAGRVNQPQHF.

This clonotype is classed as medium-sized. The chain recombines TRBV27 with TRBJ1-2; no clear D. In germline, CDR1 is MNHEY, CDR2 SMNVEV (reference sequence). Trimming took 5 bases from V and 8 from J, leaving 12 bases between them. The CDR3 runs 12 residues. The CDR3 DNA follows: TGTGCCAGCAGTCCTACCGTGGGAGGCTACACCTTC. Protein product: CASSPTVGGYTF.

The CDR3 nucleotides read TGTGCCAGCAGCCCACCGGTAGGGACAGCTGAGCAGTACTTC. Amino acid sequence: CASSPPVGTAEQYF. The rearrangement links TRBV11-2 to TRBJ2-7; 7 nucleotides agree with TRBD1. CDR1 is SGHAT and CDR2 is FQNNGV in the germline V gene. Trimming at V came to 5 bases and at J to 7 bases, leaving 11 bases not matched to a gene. The CDR3 runs 14 residues. The variable domain in full, with the rest retrieved from reference TRBV11-2 and TRBJ2-7, is EAGVAQSPRYKIIEKRQSVAFWCNPISGHATLYWYQQILGQGPKLLIQFQNNGVVDDSQLPKDRFSAERLKGVDSTLKIQPAKLEDSAVYLCASSPPVGTAEQYFGPGTRLTVT.

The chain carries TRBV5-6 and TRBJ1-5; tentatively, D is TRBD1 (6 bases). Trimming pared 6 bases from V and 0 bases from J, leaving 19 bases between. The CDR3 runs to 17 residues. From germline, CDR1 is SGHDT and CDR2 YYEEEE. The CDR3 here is CASNKQGADYSNQPQHF. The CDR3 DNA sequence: TGTGCCAGCAACAAACAGGGAGCGGATTATAGCAATCAGCCCCAGCATTTT.

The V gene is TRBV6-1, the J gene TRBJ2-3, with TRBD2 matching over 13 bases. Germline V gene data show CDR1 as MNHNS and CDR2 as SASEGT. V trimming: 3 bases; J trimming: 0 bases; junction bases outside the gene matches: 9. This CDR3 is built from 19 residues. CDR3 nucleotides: TGTGCCAGCAGTGAGACTAGCGGGGGGTCCTATCGTAGCACAGATACGCAGTATTTT. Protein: CASSETSGGSYRSTDTQYF.

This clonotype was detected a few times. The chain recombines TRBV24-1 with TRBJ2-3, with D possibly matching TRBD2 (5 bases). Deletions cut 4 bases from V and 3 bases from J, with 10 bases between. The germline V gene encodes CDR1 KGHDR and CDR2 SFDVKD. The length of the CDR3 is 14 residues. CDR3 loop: CATSDGVGTDTQYF. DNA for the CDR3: TGTGCCACCAGTGACGGGGTAGGGACAGATACGCAGTATTTT.

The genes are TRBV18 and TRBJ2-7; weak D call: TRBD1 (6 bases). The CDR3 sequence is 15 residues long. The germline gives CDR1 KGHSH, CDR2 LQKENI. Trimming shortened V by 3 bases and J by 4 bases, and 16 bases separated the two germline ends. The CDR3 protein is CASSPQGTPGYEQYF. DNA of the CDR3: TGTGCCAGCTCACCGCAGGGGACACCAGGGTACGAGCAGTACTTC. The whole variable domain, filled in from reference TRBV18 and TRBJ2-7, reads NAGVMQNPRHLVRRRGQEARLRCSPMKGHSHVYWYRQLPEEGLKFMVYLQKENIIDESGMPKERFSAEFPKEGPSILRIQQVVRGDSAAYFCASSPQGTPGYEQYFGPGTRLTVT.

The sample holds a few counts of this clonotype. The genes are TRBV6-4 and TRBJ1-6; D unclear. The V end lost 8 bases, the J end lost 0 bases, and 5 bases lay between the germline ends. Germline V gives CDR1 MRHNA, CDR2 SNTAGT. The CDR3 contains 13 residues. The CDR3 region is CASGPSYNSPLHF. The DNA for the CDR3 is TGTGCCAGCGGTCCCTCCTATAATTCACCCCTCCACTTT.

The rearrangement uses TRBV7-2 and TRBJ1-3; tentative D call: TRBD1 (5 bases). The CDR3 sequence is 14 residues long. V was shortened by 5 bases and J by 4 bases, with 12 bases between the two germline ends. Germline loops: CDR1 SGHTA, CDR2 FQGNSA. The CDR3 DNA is TGTGCCAGCAGCACCAGGACACAAGGAAACACCATATATTTT. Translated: CASSTRTQGNTIYF.

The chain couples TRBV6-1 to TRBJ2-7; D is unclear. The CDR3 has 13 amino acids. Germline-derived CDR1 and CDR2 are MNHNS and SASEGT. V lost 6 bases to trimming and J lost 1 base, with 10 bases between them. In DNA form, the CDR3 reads TGTGCCAGCAGAGGGTTAAGTTCCTACGAGCAGTACTTC. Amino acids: CASRGLSSYEQYF.

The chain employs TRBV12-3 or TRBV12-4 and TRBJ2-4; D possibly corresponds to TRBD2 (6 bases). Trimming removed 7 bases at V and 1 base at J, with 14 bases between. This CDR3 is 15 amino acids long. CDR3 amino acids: CASTTPGRAKNIQYF. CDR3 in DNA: TGTGCCAGCACGACTCCGGGGAGGGCCAAAAACATTCAGTACTTC.

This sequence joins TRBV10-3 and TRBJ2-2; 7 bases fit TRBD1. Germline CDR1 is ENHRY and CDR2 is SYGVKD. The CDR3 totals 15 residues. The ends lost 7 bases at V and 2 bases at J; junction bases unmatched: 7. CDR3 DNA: TGTGCCATCACCTACGACAGGGCCAACACCGGGGAGCTGTTTTTT. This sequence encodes CAITYDRANTGELFF.

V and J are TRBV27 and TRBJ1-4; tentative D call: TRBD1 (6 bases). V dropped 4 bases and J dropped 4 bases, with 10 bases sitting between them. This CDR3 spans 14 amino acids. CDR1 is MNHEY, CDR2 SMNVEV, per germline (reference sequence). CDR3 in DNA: TGTGCCAGCAGTTATCAGGGGTTTAATGAAAAACTGTTTTTT. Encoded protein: CASSYQGFNEKLFF.

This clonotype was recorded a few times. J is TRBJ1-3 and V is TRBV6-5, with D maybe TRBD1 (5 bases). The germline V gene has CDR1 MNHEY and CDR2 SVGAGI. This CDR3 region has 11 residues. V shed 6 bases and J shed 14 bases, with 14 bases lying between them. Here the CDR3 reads CASSYVGALYF. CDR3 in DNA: TGTGCCAGCAGCTACGTAGGGGCTCTATATTTT.

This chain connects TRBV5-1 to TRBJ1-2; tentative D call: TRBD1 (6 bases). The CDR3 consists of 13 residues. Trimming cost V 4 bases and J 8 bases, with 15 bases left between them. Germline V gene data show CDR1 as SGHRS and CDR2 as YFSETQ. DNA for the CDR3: TGCGCCAGCAGCCTGGACAGCGTCGACGGCTACACCTTC. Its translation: CASSLDSVDGYTF. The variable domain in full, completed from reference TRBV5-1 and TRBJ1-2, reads KAGVTQTPRYLIKTRGQQVTLSCSPISGHRSVSWYQQTPGQGLQFLFEYFSETQRNKGNFPGRFSGRQFSNSRSEMNVSTLELGDSALYLCASSLDSVDGYTFGSGTRLTVV.